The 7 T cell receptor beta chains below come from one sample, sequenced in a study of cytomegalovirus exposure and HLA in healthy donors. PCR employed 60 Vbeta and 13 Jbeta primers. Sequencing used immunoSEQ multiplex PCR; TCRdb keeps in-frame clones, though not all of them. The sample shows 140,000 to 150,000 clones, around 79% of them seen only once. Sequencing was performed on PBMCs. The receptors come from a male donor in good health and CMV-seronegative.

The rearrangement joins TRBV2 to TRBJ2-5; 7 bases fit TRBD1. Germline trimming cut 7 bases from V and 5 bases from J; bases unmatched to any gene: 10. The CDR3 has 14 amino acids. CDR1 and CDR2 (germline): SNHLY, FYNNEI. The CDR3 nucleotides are TGTGCCAGCATACTTAGGGGGCTGGGGGAGACCCAGTACTTC. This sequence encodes CASILRGLGETQYF.

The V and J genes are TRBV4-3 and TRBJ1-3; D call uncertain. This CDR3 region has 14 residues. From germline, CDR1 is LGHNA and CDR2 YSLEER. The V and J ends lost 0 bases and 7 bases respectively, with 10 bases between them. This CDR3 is CASSQELVVNTIYF. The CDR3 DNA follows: TGCGCCAGCAGCCAAGAATTGGTAGTGAACACCATATATTTT.

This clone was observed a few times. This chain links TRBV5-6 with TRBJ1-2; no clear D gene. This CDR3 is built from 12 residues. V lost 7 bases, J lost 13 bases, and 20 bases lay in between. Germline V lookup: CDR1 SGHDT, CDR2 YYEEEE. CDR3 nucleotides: TGTGCCAGCGAGCTTACCCAGGCAGAAGCCACCTTC. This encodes CASELTQAEATF.

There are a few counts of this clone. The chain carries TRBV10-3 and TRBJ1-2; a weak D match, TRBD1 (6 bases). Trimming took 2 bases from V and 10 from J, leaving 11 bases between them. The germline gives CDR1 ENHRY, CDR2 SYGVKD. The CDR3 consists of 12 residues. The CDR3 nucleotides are TGTGCCATCAGTGAGATGAACAGGGACTACACCTTC. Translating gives CAISEMNRDYTF.

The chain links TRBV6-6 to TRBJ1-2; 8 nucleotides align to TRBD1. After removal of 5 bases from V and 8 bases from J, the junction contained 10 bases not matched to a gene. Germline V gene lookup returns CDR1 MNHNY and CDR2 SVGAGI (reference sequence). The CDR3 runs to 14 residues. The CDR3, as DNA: TGTGCCAGCAGTGAGAACCAGGGGGCGGGGGGCTACACCTTC. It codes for CASSENQGAGGYTF.

The CDR3 protein is CASSEGTSGRLNPTDTQYF. In nucleotides, the CDR3 is TGTGCCAGCAGTGAAGGCACTAGCGGGAGACTGAACCCAACAGATACGCAGTATTTT. The V call is TRBV2, the J call TRBJ2-3, with TRBD2 identical over 11 bases. CDR3 length: 19 residues. V lost 1 base, J lost 3 bases, and 12 bases stayed unmatched. Germline assignment: CDR1 SNHLY and CDR2 FYNNEI.

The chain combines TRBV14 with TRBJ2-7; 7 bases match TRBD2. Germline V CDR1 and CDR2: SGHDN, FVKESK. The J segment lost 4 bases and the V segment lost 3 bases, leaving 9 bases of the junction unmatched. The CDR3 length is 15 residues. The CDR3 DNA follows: TGTGCCAGCAGCCAGGGCGGGAGAGTTACTTACGAGCAGTACTTC. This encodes CASSQGGRVTYEQYF.